This T cell receptor beta chain came from a study of shared clonotypes between healthy human individuals. On the study more broadly: Each donor's CD4 naive and CD4 memory cells filled three plates apiece, CD8 naive two, and CD8 memory one.

Study findings and constraints: Shared across a handful of donors were 4% to 6% of the naive CD4 clonotypes.

The CDR3 covers 14 residues. Germline CDR1 and CDR2: MNHNY and SVGAGI (reference sequence). Trimming cost V 8 bases and J 3 bases, with 13 bases left between them. The protocol was immunoSEQ multiplex PCR, while the TCRdb copy is restricted to in-frame clones and leaves out a portion. The sample has some 2,100,000 clones, 90% to 97% seen once. Memory CD4+ cells were the fraction left after CD45RA+ naive selection. On this clone: The antigen remains undetermined.

V gene TRBV6-6 combines with J gene TRBJ2-2; possibly TRBD2 for D (5 bases). The clonotype was recovered from a man younger than 30 in good health. The sample comprised naive CD4+ T cells sorted from blood. Regarding subset: CD45RA+ positively selected. The CDR3 nucleotides read TGTGCCAGCCAAGGGAGTGCTGACACCGGGGAGCTGTTTTTT. Its protein is CASQGSADTGELFF.